This passage covers 30 T cell receptor beta chains from one sample sequenced in a study of CD8+CD57+ T cells in acquired aplastic anemia. Template material for TCR beta VDJ and CDR3 profiling consisted of genomic DNA. TCRdb re-called the reads through MiXCR, storing one row per CDR3 protein. The table lists some 190,000 distinct CDR3 sequences, approximately 52% of them singletons. Material for sequencing was sorted CD4+, CD8+, or CD8+CD57+ T cells (not recorded which) from PBMCs. All receptors come from a human donor in good health, serving as a control.

This clonotype was counted ten times or more. The CDR3 sequence is CASSLGGRDTGELFF. The CDR3, as DNA: TGTGCCAGCAGCTTGGGAGGGCGCGACACCGGGGAGCTGTTTTTT. This chain links TRBV5-4 with TRBJ2-2, with D tentatively TRBD2 (5 bases). Trimming took off 0 bases at V and 3 bases at J, with 9 bases between the two ends. This CDR3 has 15 residues. CDR1 is SGHNT, CDR2 YYREEE, per germline (reference sequence).

Ten or more counts support this clonotype. This rearrangement joins TRBV5-5 to TRBJ2-6; D remains unclear. CDR1 and CDR2 from the germline V gene are SGHKS and YYEKEE (reference sequence). Between the trimmed V and J ends, which lost 0 bases and 0 bases, there was a span of 1 base. This CDR3 is 14 amino acids long. CDR3 in amino acids: CASSLDSGANVLTF. The CDR3 bases are TGTGCCAGCAGCTTGGACTCTGGGGCCAACGTCCTGACTTTC.

To note about this clonotype: A much larger clone lies one base from this, so it may be a read error. The chain has TRBV5-1 and TRBJ1-4; D unresolved. This CDR3 is built from 13 residues. Per the germline V gene, CDR1 is SGHRS and CDR2 is YFSETQ. The CDR3 protein is CASSFLSNEKLLF. The DNA of the CDR3 is TGCGCCAGCAGCTTCTTATCTAATGAAAAACTGCTTTTT.

This clonotype was observed many times. The chain links TRBV6-2 or TRBV6-3 to TRBJ2-7; the match to TRBD1 covers 7 bases. CDR3 length: 12 amino acids. Per the germline V gene, CDR1 is MNHEY and CDR2 is SVGEGT. Losses at the gene ends were 6 bases for V and 1 base for J; bases not matched to a gene: 0. This CDR3 is CASRTGSYEQYF. DNA for the CDR3: TGTGCCAGCAGGACAGGGTCCTACGAGCAGTACTTC.

V gene TRBV7-9 combines with J gene TRBJ1-1, with D unresolved. CDR3 size: 12 residues. Per germline, CDR1 SEHNR and CDR2 FQNEAQ (reference sequence). V was pared by 4 bases and J by 6 bases, with 9 bases between. DNA of the CDR3: TGTGCCAGCAGCTCGCAGGCGGCTGAAGCTTTCTTT. Amino acids: CASSSQAAEAFF.

In this sample, this clonotype turned up once. The chain joins TRBV20-1 to TRBJ1-5; perhaps TRBD1 as D (5 bases). With 5 bases removed from V and 0 bases from J, the gap between germline ends came to 14 bases. This CDR3 comprises 15 residues. In germline, CDR1 is DFQATT, CDR2 SNEGSKA (reference sequence). The CDR3 loop reads CSAGRGRPSNQPQHF. DNA for the CDR3: TGCAGTGCTGGCCGGGGACGCCCTAGCAATCAGCCCCAGCATTTT.

Many counts were recorded for this clonotype. The junction departs from germline at one end; a sequencing error may be responsible. J is TRBJ2-3 and V is TRBV7-7; TRBD2 agrees at 7 bases. This CDR3 spans 15 amino acids. Germline assignment: CDR1 SSHAT and CDR2 FNYEAQ (reference sequence). The CDR3 region is CASSLGRGTTDTQYF. CDR3 nucleotide sequence: TGTGCTAGCAGTTTGGGGCGGGGGACCACAGATACGCAGTATTTT.

By share, this clonotype counts as medium-sized. This chain links TRBV10-3 with TRBJ2-6; perhaps D is TRBD1 or TRBD2 (5 bases each). Per the germline V gene, CDR1 is ENHRY and CDR2 is SYGVKD. V gave up 2 bases and J gave up 2 bases, with 10 bases separating them. The CDR3 has 16 residues. CDR3 in DNA: TGTGCCATCAGTGAGACGGGGCTCGCTGGGGCCAACGTCCTGACTTTC. Protein sequence: CAISETGLAGANVLTF.

At least ten counts were recorded for this clonotype. The chain uses TRBV27 and TRBJ2-7, with no clear D. Trimming stripped 2 bases from V and 3 bases from J, with 11 bases between. Germline CDR1 reads MNHEY; CDR2 reads SMNVEV (reference sequence). CDR3 length: 14 amino acids. The DNA for the CDR3 is TGTGCCAGCAGTTTAGTCCGAAACCACTACGAGCAGTACTTC. The encoded protein is CASSLVRNHYEQYF.

This clonotype was observed a single time. V and J are TRBV7-8 and TRBJ2-7; 8 nucleotides line up with TRBD1. V gave up 1 base and J gave up 1 base; unmatched junction bases: 6. Per germline, CDR1 SGHVS and CDR2 FQNEAQ. This CDR3 comprises 16 residues. For the CDR3, the DNA is TGTGCCAGCAGCTTAGTGTGGACAGGGATGTCCTACGAGCAGTACTTC. Residues: CASSLVWTGMSYEQYF.

The rearrangement joins TRBV11-2 to TRBJ1-2; D possibly corresponds to TRBD1 (5 bases). This CDR3 contains 15 residues. Trimming stripped 5 bases from V and 5 bases from J, with 18 bases between. The germline V gene has CDR1 SGHAT and CDR2 FQNNGV. The CDR3 loop is CASSPASDSLYGYTF. The CDR3 bases are TGTGCCAGCAGCCCCGCCAGCGACAGCCTATATGGCTACACCTTC.

In this sample, this clonotype turned up many times. V gene TRBV6-5 combines with J gene TRBJ2-3; D might be TRBD1 (7 bases). The germline V and J ends were trimmed by 0 bases and 4 bases, with 11 bases remaining between them. Per the germline V gene, CDR1 is MNHEY and CDR2 is SVGAGI. CDR3 size: 15 residues. This CDR3 reads CASSYSEGASDTQYF. The CDR3 nucleotides read TGTGCCAGCAGTTACTCGGAGGGGGCCTCAGATACGCAGTATTTT.

This rearrangement joins TRBV20-1 to TRBJ1-3; D perhaps matches TRBD1 (5 bases). CDR3 size: 14 residues. V dropped 0 bases and J dropped 0 bases, with 6 bases sitting between them. Germline values: CDR1 DFQATT, CDR2 SNEGSKA (reference sequence). CDR3 sequence: CSAREDNSGNTIYF. In DNA form, the CDR3 reads TGCAGTGCTAGAGAGGACAACTCTGGAAACACCATATATTTT.

Concerning this clonotype itself: Possible read error: a much larger clone is one base away. This rearrangement joins TRBV12-3 or TRBV12-4 to TRBJ1-6, with a possible D match to TRBD1 (6 bases). The CDR3 is made up of 20 amino acids. Trimming stripped 3 bases from V and 5 bases from J, with 26 bases between. The CDR3 sequence is CASSLKVFGPGERDNSPLHF. In nucleotides, the CDR3 is TGTGCCAGCAGTTTGAAGGTCTTCGGTCCAGGGGAAAGGGATAATTCACCCCTCCACTTT.

With respect to this clonotype: Being one base from a much bigger clone, this may be a read error. The chain couples TRBV6-5 to TRBJ2-7; 8 bases are a match to TRBD1. Germline V lookup: CDR1 MNHEY, CDR2 SVGAGI. The CDR3 runs 18 residues. The CDR3 region is CACSYSLDGTGFTYEQYF. In DNA form, the CDR3 reads TGTGCCTGCAGTTACTCACTCGATGGGACAGGATTTACCTACGAGCAGTACTTC.

On this clonotype itself: A clone one base away is much larger, so this may be a read error. No conserved phenylalanine or tryptophan is present at the end of the CDR3, so a read error is the likely explanation. The genes are TRBV7-8 and TRBJ2-5; TRBD2 matches at 8 bases. This CDR3 is 15 amino acids long. CDR1 is SGHVS and CDR2 is FQNEAQ in the germline V gene. Trimming removed 6 bases from V and 5 bases from J; junction bases left unmatched: 11. CDR3 nucleotide sequence: TGTGCCAGCAGTTTTGGGGACGGGGGGGGGGAGACCCAGTACTAC. This sequence encodes CASSFGDGGGETQYY.

This clonotype was seen many times. This chain connects TRBV28 to TRBJ2-7; maybe TRBD2 (6 bases). The CDR3 totals 14 residues. CDR1 is MDHEN and CDR2 is SYDVKM in the germline V gene. Trimming took 5 bases from V and 3 from J, leaving 14 bases between them. This chain's CDR3 is CASSHRDLLYEQYF. The CDR3 DNA sequence: TGTGCCAGCAGTCATCGGGACTTGCTCTACGAGCAGTACTTC.

This clonotype has ten or more counts. This chain links TRBV20-1 with TRBJ2-5; TRBD2 might be the D (6 bases). The germline V gene encodes CDR1 DFQATT and CDR2 SNEGSKA (reference sequence). The CDR3 is made up of 13 amino acids. The V end lost 3 bases, the J end lost 2 bases, and 10 bases lay between the germline ends. In DNA form, the CDR3 reads TGCAGTGCTAGGGAGGGACTGCAAGAGACCCAGTACTTC. Protein: CSAREGLQETQYF.

The J gene is TRBJ1-1, the V gene TRBV2; possibly TRBD1 for D (6 bases). The CDR3 covers 12 residues. Trimming pared 5 bases from V and 8 bases from J, leaving 12 bases between. Germline CDR1 is SNHLY and CDR2 is FYNNEI. The CDR3 loop is CASSTGFGEAFF. In nucleotides, the CDR3 is TGTGCCAGCAGTACAGGGTTCGGGGAAGCTTTCTTT.

This clonotype was counted ten times or more. Here the CDR3 DNA reads TGTGCTAGTGCTTCGACAGGGGAAGGCTCCTATAATTCACCCCTCCACTTT. It translates to CASASTGEGSYNSPLHF. This rearrangement joins TRBV12-5 to TRBJ1-6; 8 positions agree with TRBD1. V shed 7 bases, J shed 0 bases, and the junction held 8 bases outside the gene matches. Germline V CDR1 and CDR2: LGHNT, FRNRAP. CDR3 size: 17 residues.

The V gene is TRBV10-2, the J gene TRBJ2-6, with TRBD1 matching 11 bases. Germline V lookup: CDR1 WSHSY, CDR2 SAAADI. V was pared by 7 bases and J by 0 bases, with 5 bases of the junction left unmatched. CDR3 size: 17 residues. The CDR3 reads CASNAGTGGSGANVLTF. The CDR3 nucleotides are TGCGCCAGCAACGCCGGGACAGGGGGCTCTGGGGCCAACGTCCTGACTTTC.

The rearrangement joins TRBV20-1 to TRBJ2-2, with D tentatively TRBD1 (5 bases). The CDR3 has 14 residues. CDR1 and CDR2 from the germline V gene are DFQATT and SNEGSKA (reference sequence). V lost 5 bases to trimming and J lost 0 bases, with 10 bases between them. In DNA form, the CDR3 reads TGCAGTGCTGTGGGGCCTCCGAACACCGGGGAGCTGTTTTTT. The encoded protein is CSAVGPPNTGELFF.

This chain connects TRBV14 to TRBJ1-2; the D gene is possibly TRBD1 (6 bases). Germline V gene lookup returns CDR1 SGHDN and CDR2 FVKESK. The CDR3 has 16 residues. V lost 1 base, J lost 2 bases, and 14 bases lay in between. The CDR3 loop reads CASSQANRDTNYGYTF. The CDR3 nucleotides read TGTGCCAGCAGCCAAGCAAACAGGGACACCAACTATGGCTACACCTTC.

The chain is built from TRBV7-3 and TRBJ1-6, with 8 bases aligning to TRBD1. Germline trimming cut 2 bases from V and 6 bases from J; bases unmatched to any gene: 6. There are 16 residues in the CDR3. Germline V gives CDR1 SGHTA, CDR2 FQGTGA. CDR3 sequence (DNA): TGTGCCAGCAGCTTAGTGCCGGGACAGGTTAATTCACCCCTCCACTTT. Its protein product is CASSLVPGQVNSPLHF.

V gene TRBV11-2 combines with J gene TRBJ2-5; 16 positions match TRBD2. From germline, CDR1 is SGHAT and CDR2 FQNNGV. The CDR3 has 16 amino acids. Unmatched junction bases numbered 5, after V lost 5 bases and J lost 5 bases. The CDR3, as DNA: TGTGCCAGCAGCCAGGGACTAGCGGGGGGGTTTGAGACCCAGTACTTC. Protein sequence: CASSQGLAGGFETQYF.

As to this clonotype: One end of the junction varies from germline; a read error may be responsible. V usage is TRBV28 and J usage is TRBJ1-3, with D unclear. The CDR3 runs to 15 residues. Germline-derived CDR1 and CDR2 are MDHEN and SYDVKM. The CDR3 DNA reads TGTGCCAGCAGTTTTAGGTTTCGCTCTGGAAACACCAGATATTTT. It yields the protein CASSFRFRSGNTRYF.

The genes are TRBV11-2 and TRBJ1-5; a weak D match, TRBD1 (6 bases). The germline V gene encodes CDR1 SGHAT and CDR2 FQNNGV. The CDR3 consists of 15 residues. The V end was cut by 2 bases, the J end by 6 bases, with 14 bases between. This CDR3 reads CASSLSPGASQPQHF. In DNA, the CDR3 is TGTGCCAGCAGCTTATCTCCGGGGGCGAGTCAGCCCCAGCATTTT.

Remarks on this clonotype: The junction and the germline gene differ at one end; a read error may be behind it. The rearrangement joins TRBV7-2 to TRBJ2-5; TRBD2 might be the D (7 bases). Per germline, CDR1 SGHTA and CDR2 FQGNSA. This CDR3 contains 16 residues. CDR3 loop: CASSAFSSGGRETQYF. CDR3 bases: TGCGCCAGCAGCGCCTTTTCATCGGGGGGCAGGGAGACCCAGTACTTC.

This clonotype was counted a few times. J is TRBJ2-3 and V is TRBV28; a possible D gene is TRBD2 (7 bases). This CDR3 comprises 15 residues. Germline V gives CDR1 MDHEN, CDR2 SYDVKM. Trimming shortened V by 6 bases and J by 3 bases, and 16 bases separated the two germline ends. Here the CDR3 DNA reads TGTGCCAGCAGGCTGGGGGGGGCTTGGACAGATACGCAGTATTTT. This sequence encodes CASRLGGAWTDTQYF.

The rearrangement joins TRBV2 to TRBJ2-5; 7 bases match TRBD2. Trimming cost V 6 bases and J 1 base; bases outside gene matches: 8. The CDR3 loop spans 15 amino acids. Germline lookup yields CDR1 SNHLY and CDR2 FYNNEI. Written as DNA, the CDR3 is TGTGCCAGCAGAGATCGACTAGCTGGCCAAGAGACCCAGTACTTC. Translated, it gives CASRDRLAGQETQYF.